This T cell receptor beta chain was sequenced for a study of regulatory T cells in long-lasting Graves disease. This clonotype was observed a few times. Its antigen is as yet unknown. Study results and limitations: Persistent Graves' patients showed a TCR diversity that was lower than that of newly diagnosed ones. Favoring TRBV28, TRBJ1-2 and TRBJ2-5 was a feature seen in persistent disease.

Through Arm-PCR of CDR3 regions and iRepertoire HTBI primers, TCR beta libraries were built. TCRdb used MiXCR to reprocess the multiplex PCR reads, holding one entry per CDR3 protein. The sample records about 430,000 distinct CDR3 sequences, 21% being singletons. Indicated time point: persistent/refractory GD, antithyroid drugs over 5 years with positive TRAb. The TCR library was prepared using RNA isolated from PBMCs. The germline V gene has CDR1 DFQATT and CDR2 SNEGSKA (reference sequence). This CDR3 is built from 13 residues. V was trimmed by 3 bases and J by 5 bases, leaving 13 bases between them.

The receptor's source is a female donor with Graves disease. V and J are TRBV20-1 and TRBJ2-5; unclear D gene. The sample consisted of peripheral blood mononuclear cells (PBMCs), taken when the disease was refractory, from a patient treated with antithyroid drugs. The CDR3 is CSASQATPETQYF. The CDR3 nucleotides are TGCAGTGCTAGCCAAGCCACCCCCGAGACCCAGTACTTC.